This T cell receptor (beta chain) was sequenced for a study of blood T cells in healthy people across ages. A note on this clonotype: One end of the junction is discordant with germline, which a read error may explain.

Sample-barcoded 5' priming and a J-beta primer mix drove a second PCR of roughly 7 to 11 cycles. Each CDR3 protein gets one entry after TCRdb re-called the 5' RACE reads with MiXCR. The sample has roughly 730,000 distinct CDR3 sequences, 45% to 70% seen once. The CDR3 length is 13 residues. Per the germline V gene, CDR1 is MDHEN and CDR2 is SYDVKM. Sequencing was performed on blood. The clonotype was recovered from a man aged 40-50 years in good health. The V and J genes are TRBV28 and TRBJ2-4; 10 bases align to TRBD1. The last part of the DNA fits TRBJ2-7 better; the J call may be wrong. The CDR3 nucleotides are TGTGCCGGCAGTTGGGACAGGGGCTACGAGCAGTACTTC. Its translation: CAGSWDRGYEQYF.